Detailed here is one T cell receptor beta chain. Antigen unknown. The CDR3 loop spans 15 amino acids. Germline assignment: CDR1 MNHEY and CDR2 SVGAGI. With 5 bases removed from V and 6 bases from J, the gap between germline ends came to 17 bases. Time point meaning: recipient sample about 28 days before transplant, after cytoreduction. Samples: about 28 days before transplant, then days 30, 100 and 180 after. The data stem from a study of T cell clonotyping in hematopoietic cell transplantation. The wider study: Cytoreduction preceded collection of pretransplant recipient samples.

Study results and limitations: Recipient TCR diversity dropped after transplant; expanded clonotypes rose from day 30 to 180.

The repertoire was sequenced with immunoSEQ multiplex PCR; TCRdb's copy has only in-frame clones and lacks some. The sample lists fewer than 15,000 clones; 80% to 85% were seen once. This chain connects TRBV6-5 to TRBJ2-4, with TRBD1 as a possible D gene (6 bases). The sample in question was peripheral blood mononuclear cells, obtained before stem cell transplant. The sequence derives from a man aged 60 to 75 with acute myeloid leukemia. Some clones in this sample may be carry-over from other donors' samples. Here the CDR3 reads CASSTLGTRGNIQYF. CDR3 bases: TGTGCCAGCAGTACGCTCGGGACCAGGGGAAACATTCAGTACTTC.